The following is a T cell receptor beta chain sequence with its context. Its antigen remains unknown. This specimen comes from a study of vaccination effects on CD4 cells after COVID-19. Background on the study: Sampling of two convalescent patients took place 16 days and one week prior to vaccination. Study results and caveats: The post-vaccine spike-reactive clones of convalescents showed a predominance of new vaccine-induced clones. Late post-vaccination samples showed marked contraction of infection- and vaccine-induced clones.

Germline V gives CDR1 LNHDA, CDR2 SQIVND (reference sequence). The CDR3 sequence is 17 residues long. The V segment lost 2 bases and the J segment 5 bases; nucleotides outside the gene matches: 12. Sequenced by immunoSEQ multiplex PCR; TCRdb stores in-frame clones only, minus some. The sample records approximately 47,000 clones, about 76% being singletons. Researchers isolated CD4+ T cells once around 11 days of culture had elapsed. The gene calls are TRBV19 and TRBJ2-7; 10 positions match TRBD2. The material was CD4+ T cells from PBMCs cultured without peptide, obtained before COVID-19 vaccination. This receptor was obtained from a human donor who had a prior SARS-CoV-2 infection. CDR3 in DNA: TGTGCCAGTAGTATACTTCTAGCGGGAGTCGGTAGGGACGAGCAGTACTTC. It translates to CASSILLAGVGRDEQYF. Combining the CDR3 with reference TRBV19 and TRBJ2-7 gives the whole variable domain DGGITQSPKYLFRKEGQNVTLSCEQNLNHDAMYWYRQDPGQGLRLIYYSQIVNDFQKGDIAEGYSVSREKKESFPLTVTSAQKNPTAFYLCASSILLAGVGRDEQYFGPGTRLTVT.